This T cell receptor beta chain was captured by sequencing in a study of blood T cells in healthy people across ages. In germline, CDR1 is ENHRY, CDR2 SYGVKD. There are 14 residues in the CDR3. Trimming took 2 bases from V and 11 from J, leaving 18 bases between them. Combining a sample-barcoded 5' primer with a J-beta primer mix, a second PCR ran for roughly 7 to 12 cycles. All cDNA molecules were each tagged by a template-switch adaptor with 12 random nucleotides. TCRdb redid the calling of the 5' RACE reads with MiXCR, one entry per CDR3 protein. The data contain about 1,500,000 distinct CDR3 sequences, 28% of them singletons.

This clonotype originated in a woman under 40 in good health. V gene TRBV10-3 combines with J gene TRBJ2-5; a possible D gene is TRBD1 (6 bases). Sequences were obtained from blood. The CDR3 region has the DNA TGTGCCATCAGTGAGACAGGGTCCTTTGATGAGCAGTACTTC. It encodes CAISETGSFDEQYF.